One and the same sample provided the 32 T cell receptor beta chains below, sequenced in a study of T cell repertoires in cytomegalovirus infection. Via MiXCR, TCRdb re-called the reads, giving one row per CDR3 protein. This table has over 250,000 distinct CDR3 sequences, less than 25% appearing once. No antigen is known for these receptors. The material was cultured PBMCs, obtained from culture after CMV antigen stimulation. The receptors originated from a human donor in good health (CMV status not recorded). Some clones in this sample may be carry-over from other donors' samples.

This clonotype came up a few times. The genes are TRBV15 and TRBJ2-2; a possible D gene is TRBD1 (5 bases). CDR1 and CDR2 from the germline V gene are LNHNV and YYDKDF (reference sequence). The V end lost 0 bases, the J end lost 0 bases, and 14 bases lay between the germline ends. CDR3 length: 18 amino acids. The CDR3 spells CATSREAADKPNTGELFF. CDR3 DNA: TGTGCCACCAGCAGAGAGGCGGCGGACAAACCGAACACCGGGGAGCTGTTTTTT.

This clonotype was recorded a few times. This chain uses TRBV11-2 with TRBJ2-2, with D perhaps matching TRBD1 (5 bases). Germline V gene data show CDR1 as SGHAT and CDR2 as FQNNGV. V shed 3 bases and J shed 4 bases, with 21 bases lying between them. The CDR3 has 18 amino acids. CDR3 nucleotides: TGTGCCAGCAGCTTCGACAGAACGGCATTTTTGGGCACCGGGGAGCTGTTTTTT. This encodes CASSFDRTAFLGTGELFF.

The chain employs TRBV28 and TRBJ2-1, with unresolved D. The CDR3 is made up of 15 amino acids. Deletions cut 5 bases from V and 0 bases from J, with 11 bases between. CDR1 is MDHEN and CDR2 is SYDVKM in the germline V gene. CDR3 nucleotide sequence: TGTGCCAGCAGTCCAGCAGGCAGCTCCTACAATGAGCAGTTCTTC. This sequence encodes CASSPAGSSYNEQFF.

Many counts were recorded for this clonotype. The V and J genes are TRBV10-3 and TRBJ2-7, with 9 bases fitting TRBD1. V shed 0 bases and J 0 bases; nucleotides not matched to a gene: 9. The germline V gene has CDR1 ENHRY and CDR2 SYGVKD. This CDR3 comprises 18 residues. In DNA, the CDR3 is TGTGCCATCAGTGAGTCGGGACAGGGAGGACTGAGCTCCTACGAGCAGTACGTC. Its translation is CAISESGQGGLSSYEQYV.

The chain employs TRBV29-1 and TRBJ1-3; D uncertain. The CDR3 runs 10 residues. Germline assignment: CDR1 SQVTM and CDR2 ANQGSEA. V lost 4 bases, J lost 7 bases, and 5 bases lay in between. CDR3 protein: CSVAWNTIYF. In DNA form, the CDR3 reads TGCAGCGTTGCTTGGAACACCATATATTTT.

This clonotype was counted many times. The chain recombines TRBV7-8 with TRBJ2-5; D gene unclear. CDR1 is SGHVS, CDR2 FQNEAQ, per germline. The CDR3 contains 16 residues. The V end lost 2 bases, the J end lost 2 bases, and 15 bases lay between the germline ends. CDR3 nucleotides: TGTGCCAGCAGCTTATCCGTTGAAACAGCACAAGAGACCCAGTACTTC. This translates into CASSLSVETAQETQYF.

This clonotype was seen repeatedly, ten times or more. The chain is built from TRBV6-2 or TRBV6-3 and TRBJ1-2; D gene unclear. Germline CDR1 and CDR2: MNHEY and SVGEGT. This CDR3 has 15 residues. Between the trimmed V and J ends, which lost 5 bases and 3 bases, there was a span of 16 bases. This CDR3 reads CASSEEGKGDYGYTF. In DNA form, the CDR3 reads TGTGCCAGCAGTGAGGAGGGCAAGGGAGACTATGGCTACACCTTC.

This clonotype was counted between two and nine times. The J gene is TRBJ1-1, the V gene TRBV28; no firm D call. V was cut by 2 bases and J by 0 bases, with 4 bases left in between. The germline V gene encodes CDR1 MDHEN and CDR2 SYDVKM. The CDR3 extends over 13 amino acids. The CDR3: CASSLPMNTEAFF. CDR3 nucleotide sequence: TGTGCCAGCAGTTTACCCATGAACACTGAAGCTTTCTTT.

V gene TRBV7-9 combines with J gene TRBJ1-3, with 9 bases matching TRBD1. Germline V CDR1 and CDR2: SEHNR, FQNEAQ (reference sequence). The CDR3 spans 17 residues. Unmatched junction bases numbered 9, after V lost 4 bases and J lost 2 bases. The DNA of the CDR3 is TGTGCCAGCAGCTCGGCGTGGACAGGGGCCCCTGGAAACACCATATATTTT. Protein sequence: CASSSAWTGAPGNTIYF.

This clonotype was counted many times. The V call is TRBV7-8, the J call TRBJ1-5; D may be TRBD1 (6 bases). CDR3 length: 19 residues. V lost 4 bases and J lost 0, with 22 bases in between. Germline V CDR1 and CDR2: SGHVS, FQNEAQ. The CDR3 protein is CASSYLPPRQEHSNQPQHF. The DNA for the CDR3 is TGTGCCAGCAGCTACCTCCCCCCTCGACAGGAGCATAGCAATCAGCCCCAGCATTTT.

The gene calls are TRBV19 and TRBJ1-5; no reliable D call. CDR1 is LNHDA and CDR2 is SQIVND in the germline V gene (reference sequence). There are 15 residues in the CDR3. V gave up 3 bases and J gave up 4 bases, with 13 bases separating them. The DNA of the CDR3 is TGTGCCAGTAGTATGAGGAGCGGTATGAATCAGCCCCAGCATTTT. This encodes CASSMRSGMNQPQHF.

The rearrangement joins TRBV2 to TRBJ2-5, with D possibly being TRBD1 (6 bases). Trimming took 5 bases from V and 2 from J, leaving 15 bases between them. Germline CDR1 reads SNHLY; CDR2 reads FYNNEI. The CDR3 covers 15 residues. The DNA for the CDR3 is TGTGCCAGCAGTTGGGGGCAGATTTCACAAGAGACCCAGTACTTC. The encoded protein is CASSWGQISQETQYF. Looking up the rest from reference TRBV2 and TRBJ2-5 gives the full variable domain: EPEVTQTPSHQVTQMGQEVILRCVPISNHLYFYWYRQILGQKVEFLVSFYNNEISEKSEIFDDQFSVERPDGSNFTLKIRSTKLEDSAMYFCASSWGQISQETQYFGPGTRLLVL.

The chain's CDR3 is CASSSPGRGSYEQYF. The CDR3 DNA reads TGTGCCAGCAGCTCTCCGGGACGGGGATCCTACGAGCAGTACTTC. This chain joins TRBV11-1 and TRBJ2-7, with D tentatively TRBD1 or TRBD2 (5 bases each). This CDR3 comprises 15 residues. V was clipped by 4 bases and J by 1 base, with 14 bases between them. Germline values: CDR1 SGHAT, CDR2 FQDESV (reference sequence).

The V call is TRBV12-3 or TRBV12-4, the J call TRBJ1-2, with 7 bases identical to TRBD1. The V segment lost 10 bases and the J segment 5 bases; nucleotides outside the gene matches: 16. This CDR3 region has 15 residues. The CDR3 sequence is CATRGTDQGDYGYTF. The CDR3 nucleotides read TGTGCCACCAGGGGCACGGATCAGGGGGATTATGGCTACACCTTC.

In the case of this clonotype: A much larger clone lies a single base off, so this may be a read error. CDR3 residues: CASSYSGGRRRETQYF. CDR3 nucleotide sequence: TGTGCCAGCAGTTACTCCGGAGGGAGGAGACGAGAGACCCAGTACTTC. This chain uses TRBV6-5 with TRBJ2-5; D is perhaps TRBD2 (6 bases). Trimming cost V 0 bases and J 4 bases, with 15 bases left between them. Germline CDR1 reads MNHEY; CDR2 reads SVGAGI. The CDR3 runs 16 residues.

This clonotype was detected a few times. This chain connects TRBV7-2 to TRBJ1-5; 7 bases fit TRBD1. This CDR3 comprises 16 residues. Trimming at V came to 7 bases and at J to 0 bases, leaving 9 bases not matched to a gene. Germline V gene sequence: CDR1 SGHTA, CDR2 FQGNSA. CDR3 amino acids: CASNRDSDFSNQPQHF. As DNA, the CDR3 is TGTGCCAGCAACCGGGACAGCGACTTTAGCAATCAGCCCCAGCATTTT.

V gene TRBV12-3 or TRBV12-4 combines with J gene TRBJ2-2; weak D call: TRBD1 (5 bases). The CDR3 sequence is 14 residues long. The V gene lost 6 bases and the J gene lost 4 bases, with 12 bases spanning the gap. The CDR3 region is CASRQDLATGELFF. The CDR3 nucleotides are TGTGCCAGCAGACAGGACCTGGCCACCGGGGAGCTGTTTTTT.

This clonotype has only a few counts. The chain recombines TRBV7-9 with TRBJ1-4, with D unresolved. Trimming left V 8 bases short and J 1 base short, with 14 bases between. CDR1 is SEHNR and CDR2 is FQNEAQ in the germline V gene (reference sequence). The CDR3 contains 15 residues. CDR3 bases: TGTGCCAGCCTCGACGACCGACTAACTAATGAAAAACTGTTTTTT. This encodes CASLDDRLTNEKLFF.

V is TRBV6-2 or TRBV6-3 and J is TRBJ2-5; TRBD2 might be the D (6 bases). Germline values: CDR1 MNHEY, CDR2 SVGEGT. The CDR3 has 12 amino acids. Trimming stripped 8 bases from V and 0 bases from J, with 7 bases between. CDR3 nucleotides: TGTGCCAGCGGGGGGTACCAAGAGACCCAGTACTTC. It is translated as CASGGYQETQYF.

This clonotype was detected many times. The CDR3 here is CASSLVRGKAEAFF. The CDR3 nucleotides read TGTGCCAGCAGTTTAGTACGGGGAAAGGCTGAAGCTTTCTTT. This chain links TRBV12-3 or TRBV12-4 with TRBJ1-1; no definite D call. This CDR3 region has 14 residues. With 1 base removed from V and 6 bases from J, the gap between germline ends came to 12 bases.

The chain uses TRBV2 and TRBJ2-5, with 8 nucleotides matching TRBD2. CDR3 length: 15 amino acids. Trimming removed 0 bases from V and 5 bases from J; junction bases left unmatched: 5. Germline V gene data show CDR1 as SNHLY and CDR2 as FYNNEI. The CDR3 protein is CASSEATGRAETQYF. CDR3 nucleotide sequence: TGTGCCAGCAGTGAAGCGACCGGGAGGGCTGAGACCCAGTACTTC.

The V gene is TRBV6-5, the J gene TRBJ1-2; D possibly corresponds to TRBD1 (6 bases). The germline V gene has CDR1 MNHEY and CDR2 SVGAGI. The CDR3 covers 21 residues. The V gene lost 2 bases and the J gene lost 6 bases, with 34 bases spanning the gap. The CDR3 loop is CASSYNILAVTGQSRVDGYTF. The CDR3, as DNA: TGTGCCAGCAGTTACAACATCCTTGCGGTGACAGGCCAGTCCCGCGTCGATGGCTACACCTTC.

The V and J genes are TRBV7-4 and TRBJ2-3, with 16 bases identical to TRBD2. The CDR3 consists of 18 residues. CDR1 is SGHVT and CDR2 is SQSDAQ in the germline V gene. Trimming at V came to 11 bases and at J to 3 bases, leaving 14 bases not matched to a gene. The chain's CDR3 is CAYCRGLAGGPYTDTQYF. CDR3 sequence (DNA): TGTGCCTACTGCCGGGGACTAGCGGGAGGGCCATATACAGATACGCAGTATTTT.

This clonotype came up a few times. This CDR3 reads CASSQEGITYNEQFF. The CDR3 DNA reads as TGCGCCAGCAGCCAAGAAGGGATTACCTACAATGAGCAGTTCTTC. V and J are TRBV4-3 and TRBJ2-1; D remains ambiguous. Germline CDR1 LGHNA, CDR2 YSLEER. Between the trimmed V and J ends, which lost 0 bases and 2 bases, there was a span of 8 bases. The CDR3 is 15 residues long.

The V call is TRBV28, the J call TRBJ1-1, with TRBD1 matching 8 bases. Germline V gene data show CDR1 as MDHEN and CDR2 as SYDVKM. The CDR3 loop spans 13 amino acids. The ends lost 5 bases at V and 4 bases at J; junction bases unmatched: 3. The CDR3, as DNA: TGTGCCAGCAGTACAGGGGGGGCCACTGAAGCTTTCTTT. Protein product: CASSTGGATEAFF.

The J gene is TRBJ1-5, the V gene TRBV12-3 or TRBV12-4; possible D gene TRBD1, 6 bases. There are 15 residues in the CDR3. The V and J ends lost 2 bases and 3 bases respectively, with 11 bases between them. CDR3 loop: CASSLLQGVNQPQHF. CDR3 nucleotide sequence: TGTGCCAGCAGTTTATTACAGGGAGTCAATCAGCCCCAGCATTTT.

This chain links TRBV28 with TRBJ2-5, with TRBD2 matching 9 bases. Unmatched junction bases numbered 12, after V lost 5 bases and J lost 5 bases. The germline CDR1 and CDR2 sequences are MDHEN and SYDVKM. The CDR3 has 16 amino acids. This CDR3 reads CASSVTSGYDYETQYF. Here the CDR3 DNA reads TGTGCCAGCAGTGTAACTAGCGGGTATGACTATGAGACCCAGTACTTC. The whole variable domain, remainder taken from reference TRBV28 and TRBJ2-5, is DVKVTQSSRYLVKRTGEKVFLECVQDMDHENMFWYRQDPGLGLRLIYFSYDVKMKEKGDIPEGYSVSREKKERFSLILESASTNQTSMYLCASSVTSGYDYETQYFGPGTRLLVL.

The chain joins TRBV19 to TRBJ2-7, with 8 bases lining up with TRBD2. This CDR3 is 16 amino acids long. Germline-derived CDR1 and CDR2 are LNHDA and SQIVND (reference sequence). Trimming took 7 bases from V and 3 from J; bases not matched to a gene: 14. DNA of the CDR3: TGTGCCAGTACCCTCGCCGGGCCTAGCGGGCGCTACGAGCAGTACTTC. It specifies CASTLAGPSGRYEQYF.

This clonotype came up a few times. The chain combines TRBV20-1 with TRBJ2-1; 12 positions match TRBD2. The ends lost 0 bases at V and 5 bases at J; junction bases unmatched: 8. In germline, CDR1 is DFQATT, CDR2 SNEGSKA (reference sequence). This CDR3 is 17 amino acids long. As DNA, the CDR3 is TGCAGTGCTAGAGACCGTCTCCTAGCGGGAGGGCACAATGAGCAGTTCTTC. Translating it yields CSARDRLLAGGHNEQFF.

This clonotype was seen many times. J is TRBJ1-1 and V is TRBV27, with TRBD1 matching 7 bases. CDR1 is MNHEY, CDR2 SMNVEV, per germline (reference sequence). There are 13 residues in the CDR3. V was pared by 5 bases and J by 5 bases, with 5 bases of the junction left unmatched. The CDR3 here is CASSIQGWTEAFF. As DNA, the CDR3 is TGTGCCAGCAGTATACAGGGGTGGACTGAAGCTTTCTTT.

J is TRBJ2-7 and V is TRBV12-3 or TRBV12-4; D not resolved. The CDR3 is 13 residues long. The ends were cut back, 3 bases at V and 3 bases at J, with 9 bases in the middle. For the CDR3, the DNA is TGTGCCAGCAGTTTCTCTGGGGTCTACGAGCAGTACGTC. Protein sequence: CASSFSGVYEQYV.

This clonotype has just a few counts. V usage is TRBV7-2 and J usage is TRBJ2-7; D not resolved. The CDR3 consists of 14 residues. V gave up 0 bases and J gave up 4 bases, with 10 bases separating them. The germline V gene encodes CDR1 SGHTA and CDR2 FQGNSA. This chain's CDR3 is CASSLAAAPYEQYV. CDR3 DNA: TGTGCCAGCAGCTTAGCGGCCGCGCCATACGAGCAGTACGTC.